This TCR beta chain originates from a study of T cell responses to AZD1222 COVID-19 vaccine (dated by TCRdb to the early 2020s). Regarding the complete study: AZD1222 recipients with second doses at about 4 weeks or about 12 weeks were pooled, because spike-specific TCR depth and breadth did not differ between schedules. TCR sequencing covered roughly 230 trial participants: around 210 given two doses of AZD1222 and approximately 25 given two doses of MenACWY control vaccine. Trial participants were enrolled into age subgroups of 18-55, 56-69 and 70-plus years, which contained 148, 28 and 57 TCR-sequenced participants, respectively. What the study reported, not specific to this receptor: In the small 56-69-year group, the increase in depth fell short of significance, most likely because of low power. Conclusions about previously exposed vaccinees are limited, since just five to seven AZD1222 recipients were seropositive for SARS-CoV-2 at baseline. CD4 TCRs associated with the vaccine covered the entire spike protein, and the dominant responses were in regions 160-218 and 743-854. Nearly half of unique spike-specific TCRs reportedly recognized epitopes outside regions mutated in the B.1.351 and B.1.1.7 variants. After two AZD1222 doses, spike-specific TCR breadth and depth were significantly higher than at day 0 and than in MenACWY recipients. Because no day 14 peak-response samples were available, repertoires were characterized only after the peak T cell response. Most participants were white British and females outnumbered males, and the authors suggested that clonal diversity may have been underestimated.

The CDR3, from cysteine to phenylalanine, totals 14 residues. Kept here is only the CDR3 DNA, which spans 42 bases and is read in frame from base 1. Taken from the germline V gene (reference sequence), the CDR1 and CDR2 loops are SEHNR and FQNEAQ. Relative to germline, V is 5 bases shorter and J is 3 bases shorter, with 13 bases between their ends. The CDR3 regions of human TCRbeta chains were analyzed by immunosequencing. The source study handled its data this way. Repertoire TCRs were matched against a reference library of SARS-CoV-2-specific TCRs generated with the MIRA antigen-specificity platform. Breadth meant the fraction of unique TCRs that were SARS-CoV-2-associated, whereas depth meant the fraction of total T cells that were SARS-CoV-2-associated. Using the MIRA data, each spike-specific TCR was mapped to the spike region that the TCR reacts to and placed in a CD4 or CD8 class. Log10-transformed breadth and depth values were compared by one-way ANOVA with Sidak's multiple comparisons tests. Here the immuneACCESS table is served through TCRdb, limited to in-frame sequences with V and J called. Missing clones are a known gap in these copies; in checked studies unresolved V genes cover under half, and the rest lacks a known reason. V and J calls and clone size are given by that table; D and trimming were obtained from the DNA. For this sample there are 150,000 or so clones; 89% appear just once. The ten largest clones represent over 2.5% of the sample.

Remarks on this clone: Its antigen target is currently unknown. It has no much larger one-base neighbor in the sample; base qualities were not kept.

What the time point label conveys for this sample: baseline before first vaccination. Vaccinee samples came from UK trials COV001 and COV002, including a single-blind randomized controlled phase 2/3 trial of AZD1222 (ChAdOx1 nCoV-19) in healthy adults. For TCRbeta chain sequencing, PBMC samples from trial participants were taken at day 0 and at day 28 after the second dose. The chain links TRBV7-9 with TRBJ1-2; no D gene can be assigned with confidence. The clonotype comes from an adult in good health. The specimen was peripheral blood, collected on day 0 of AZD1222 vaccination. The sequenced DNA is TGTGCCAGCAGCCCCCCCGGGCAGTACTATGGCTACACCTTC. Its coded protein is CASSPPGQYYGYTF.